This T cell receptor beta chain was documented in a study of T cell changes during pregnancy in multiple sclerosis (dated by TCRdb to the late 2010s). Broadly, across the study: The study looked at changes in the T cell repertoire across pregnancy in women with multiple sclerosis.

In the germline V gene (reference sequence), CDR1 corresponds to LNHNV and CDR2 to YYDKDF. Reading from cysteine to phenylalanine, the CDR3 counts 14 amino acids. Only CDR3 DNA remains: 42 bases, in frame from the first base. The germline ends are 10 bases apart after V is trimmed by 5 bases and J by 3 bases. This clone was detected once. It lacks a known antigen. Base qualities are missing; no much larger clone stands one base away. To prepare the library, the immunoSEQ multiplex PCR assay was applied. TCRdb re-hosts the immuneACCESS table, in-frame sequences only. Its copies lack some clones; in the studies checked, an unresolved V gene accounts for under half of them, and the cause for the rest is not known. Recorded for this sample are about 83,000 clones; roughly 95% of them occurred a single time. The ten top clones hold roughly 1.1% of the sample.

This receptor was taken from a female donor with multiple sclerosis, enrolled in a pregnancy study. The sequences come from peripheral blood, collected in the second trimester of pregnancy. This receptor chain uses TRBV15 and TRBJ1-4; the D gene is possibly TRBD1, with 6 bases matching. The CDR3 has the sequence CATSRGGANEKLFF. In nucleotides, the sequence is TGTGCCACCAGCCGGGGGGGCGCTAATGAAAAACTGTTTTTT. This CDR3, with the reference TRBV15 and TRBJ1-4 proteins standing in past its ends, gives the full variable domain DAMVIQNPRYQVTQFGKPVTLSCSQTLNHNVMYWYQQKSSQAPKLLFHYYDKDFNNEADTPDNFQSRRPNTSFCFLDIRSPGLGDTAMYLCATSRGGANEKLFFGSGTQLSVL.